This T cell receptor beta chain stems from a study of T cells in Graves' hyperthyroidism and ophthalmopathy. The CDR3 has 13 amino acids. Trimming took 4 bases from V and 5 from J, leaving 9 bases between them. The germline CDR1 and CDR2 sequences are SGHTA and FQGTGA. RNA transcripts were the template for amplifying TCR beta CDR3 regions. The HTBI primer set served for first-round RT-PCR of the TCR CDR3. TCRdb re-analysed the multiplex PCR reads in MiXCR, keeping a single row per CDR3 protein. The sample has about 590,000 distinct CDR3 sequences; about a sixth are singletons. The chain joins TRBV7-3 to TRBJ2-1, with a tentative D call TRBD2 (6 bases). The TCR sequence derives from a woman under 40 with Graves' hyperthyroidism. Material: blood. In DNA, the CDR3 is TGTGCCAGCAGCTCATGGACTAACAATGAGCAGTTCTTC. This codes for CASSSWTNNEQFF.